This TCR beta chain was documented in a study of T-cell reconstitution after alpha-beta-depleted transplantation in children (dated by TCRdb to about 2016). A note on the overall study: The study quantitatively tracked T-cell immune reconstitution after TCRalphabeta/CD19-depleted allogeneic hematopoietic cell transplantation in children using TCR repertoire profiling.

From the cysteine up to the phenylalanine, the CDR3 has a length of 17 residues. Only the CDR3 portion is preserved as DNA: 51 bases, with reading frame beginning at the first base. V is pruned by 0 bases and J by 2 bases, leaving 7 bases of the junction without a gene match. CDR1 and CDR2 are drawn from the germline V gene: ENHRY, SYGVKD. The protocol used for the library was PCR. The instrument was an Illumina HiSeq 2500. TCR libraries were prepared with molecular barcoding, using unique molecular identifiers to normalize TCRbeta repertoire quantification. TCRdb applied fastp at Q25 and MiXCR to the public reads, then kept only in-frame beta chains. Here each entry gathers all rows of one CDR3 protein and keeps the most common genes and DNA. The sample records roughly 500,000 distinct CDR3 sequences, about 12% of which are singletons. Clones ranked in the top ten supply around 5.6% of the sample.

This clonotype appeared many times. Its antigen is unknown. Base qualities are not provided; no much larger clone lies one nucleotide away. The chain is assembled from TRBV10-3 and TRBJ2-3, with TRBD2 matching 8 junction bases. The sequence was collected from a human donor who donated a stem cell graft to a child with combined immunodeficiency. The material sequenced was PBMCs from the stem cell graft donor, taken from the stem cell graft. The DNA reads TGTGCCATCAGTGAGTCCGGAGGCGGGGGGCACACAGATACGCAGTATTTT. This is translated as CAISESGGGGHTDTQYF.